Listed below are T cell receptor beta chains from one sample, sequenced in a study of identical twins. TCRdb independently ran MiXCR on the 5' RACE reads; one entry per CDR3 protein. The table lists 410,000 or so distinct CDR3 sequences, approximately 17% of them singletons, with 9% to 15% in the top ten. Sequencing was done on a sample of naive T cells sorted from blood. The source is a man aged 45-60 years in good health. The CDR3 runs from the conserved cysteine through the conserved F or W. A D gene is named only where the DNA matches it firmly. Some rows mark clone size as missing; the rest say once, few, many or name a class of expanded clone.

TRBJ2-7 | . | TRBV28 | . | CASSLLRLSYEQYF | TGTGCCAGCAGTTTACTCCGGTTGTCCTACGAGCAGTACTTC
TRBJ2-2 | few | TRBV18 | . | CASSPQRTGELFF | TGTGCCAGCTCACCGCAAAGAACCGGGGAGCTGTTTTTT
TRBJ1-6 | . | TRBV12-3/TRBV12-4 | . | CASSDDSEPLHF | TGTGCCAGCAGTGACGACAGTGAACCCCTCCACTTT
TRBJ1-5 | . | TRBV7-9 | . | CASSFSGANQPQHF | TGTGCCAGCAGTTTTTCAGGGGCCAATCAGCCCCAGCATTTT
TRBJ2-7 | few | TRBV12-3/TRBV12-4 | . | CASTKGGLEQYF | TGTGCCAGCACCAAGGGAGGACTCGAGCAGTACTTC
TRBJ2-1 | . | TRBV10-3 | . | CAISPERNEQFF | TGTGCCATCAGTCCTGAACGGAATGAGCAGTTCTTC
TRBJ2-7 | . | TRBV24-1 | . | CATSDFETGTAYEQYF | TGTGCCACCAGTGATTTCGAGACAGGGACTGCCTACGAGCAGTACTTC
TRBJ2-1 | many | TRBV24-1 | TRBD1 | CATSEPDRESYNEQFF | TGTGCCACCAGTGAACCCGACAGGGAGTCCTACAATGAGCAGTTCTTC
TRBJ1-1 | few | TRBV20-1 | . | CSARDLRRTSTEAFF | TGCAGTGCTAGAGATCTCAGACGGACAAGCACTGAAGCTTTCTTT
TRBJ2-4 | few | TRBV12-3/TRBV12-4 | TRBD2 | CASSSLAGGLGNIQYF | TGTGCCAGCAGTTCACTAGCGGGAGGGCTGGGGAACATTCAGTACTTC
TRBJ2-1 | many | TRBV10-3 | TRBD2 | CAVRTSGYNEQFF | TGTGCCGTTCGGACTAGCGGGTACAATGAGCAGTTCTTC
TRBJ2-7 | . | TRBV3-1 | . | CASSLIGRTNYEQYF | TGTGCCAGCAGCCTAATAGGAAGGACTAACTACGAGCAGTACTTC
TRBJ2-3 | few | TRBV7-6 | TRBD1 | CASSSRDRGYDTQYF | TGTGCCAGCAGCTCGCGGGACAGGGGGTATGATACGCAGTATTTT
TRBJ1-3 | few | TRBV12-3/TRBV12-4 | TRBD1 | CASSPLDRGPSGNTIYF | TGTGCCAGCAGTCCTCTAGACAGGGGCCCCTCTGGAAACACCATATATTTT
TRBJ2-1 | many | TRBV5-6 | TRBD2 | CASSLGSSGSRIYNEQFF | TGTGCCAGCAGCTTGGGTTCTAGCGGGAGCAGGATTTACAATGAGCAGTTCTTC
TRBJ1-4 | many | TRBV29-1 | . | CSVATNEKLFF | TGCAGCGTCGCAACTAATGAAAAACTGTTTTTT
TRBJ2-1 | few | TRBV10-3 | TRBD1 | CAISEGTGGEYNEQFF | TGTGCCATCAGTGAGGGGACAGGGGGCGAATACAATGAGCAGTTCTTC
TRBJ1-1 | . | TRBV6-1 | . | CASSANIGGGGRDTEAFF | TGTGCCAGCAGTGCAAATATTGGTGGTGGGGGGCGCGACACTGAAGCTTTCTTT
TRBJ2-3 | . | TRBV4-2 | TRBD2 | CASSPGTSGRPRTDTQYF | TGTGCCAGCAGCCCCGGGACTAGCGGGAGGCCGCGCACAGATACGCAGTATTTT
TRBJ2-3 | . | TRBV7-2 | . | CASSLAQRGGGVTDTQYF | TGTGCCAGCAGCTTAGCCCAACGGGGCGGGGGCGTAACAGATACGCAGTATTTT
TRBJ2-2 | few | TRBV6-5 | TRBD2 | CASSYREDLEGPPGELFF | TGTGCCAGCAGTTATCGGGAGGATTTGGAGGGGCCTCCCGGGGAGCTGTTTTTT
TRBJ2-3 | once | TRBV6-5 | TRBD1 | CASSYADRGTVTQYF | TGTGCCAGCAGTTATGCGGACAGGGGGACGGTTACGCAGTATTTT
TRBJ1-1 | . | TRBV4-3 | . | CASSQDPAGGPNTEAFF | TGCGCCAGCAGCCAAGACCCCGCCGGGGGTCCCAACACTGAAGCTTTCTTT
TRBJ2-7 | many | TRBV7-7 | TRBD1 | CASSRGTGDDEQYF | TGTGCCAGCAGCCGCGGGACAGGGGATGACGAGCAGTACTTC
TRBJ2-1 | many | TRBV4-3 | TRBD2 | CASSHVISGSLNEQFF | TGCGCCAGCAGCCACGTTATTAGCGGGAGTTTAAATGAGCAGTTCTTC
TRBJ1-4 | few | TRBV7-9 | . | CASSPGTRRSSEKLFF | TGTGCCAGCAGCCCCGGGACGCGGCGGTCGAGTGAAAAACTGTTTTTT
TRBJ1-5 | many | TRBV12-3/TRBV12-4 | TRBD1 | CASSSSGQGANQPQHF | TGTGCCAGCAGTTCGTCGGGACAGGGGGCGAATCAGCCCCAGCATTTT
TRBJ2-4 | many | TRBV29-1 | . | CSVPAGGAESIQYF | TGCAGCGTCCCAGCTGGGGGGGCTGAAAGCATTCAGTACTTC
TRBJ2-1 | many | TRBV27 | TRBD2 | CASSLSPSGGNHEQFF | TGTGCCAGCAGTTTATCTCCAAGCGGGGGTAATCATGAGCAGTTCTTC
TRBJ2-1 | few | TRBV28 | TRBD2 | CASSLITSGPYNEQFF | TGTGCCAGCAGTTTAATAACTAGCGGGCCGTACAATGAGCAGTTCTTC
TRBJ2-1 | . | TRBV20-1 | . | CSATNPGLINEQFF | TGCAGTGCTACCAACCCGGGACTTATCAATGAGCAGTTCTTC
TRBJ2-6 | few | TRBV12-3/TRBV12-4 | . | CASKGSGANVLTF | TGTGCCAGCAAAGGTTCCGGGGCCAACGTCCTGACTTTC
TRBJ1-2 | . | TRBV12-3/TRBV12-4 | . | CASSYLHSNYGYTF | TGTGCCAGCAGTTATCTCCACAGTAACTATGGCTACACCTTC
TRBJ2-7 | . | TRBV7-7 | TRBD2 | CASSPEGGTSGDSYEQYF | TGTGCTAGCAGCCCAGAAGGCGGGACTAGCGGGGACTCCTACGAGCAGTACTTC
TRBJ2-5 | few | TRBV25-1 | TRBD1 | CASSGGVLRGPQETQYF | TGTGCCAGCAGTGGGGGGGTCCTCAGGGGGCCTCAAGAGACCCAGTACTTC
TRBJ2-7 | . | TRBV7-9 | TRBD2 | CASSKLAGGFSYEQYF | TGTGCCAGCAGCAAGCTAGCGGGGGGATTCTCCTACGAGCAGTACTTC